This T cell receptor beta chain emerged from a study of T-cell memory formation after mild COVID-19. Findings and limits, study-wide: Contracting CD4+ clones sat mainly in CM and EM; CD8+ in EMRA.

This clonotype was seen repeatedly, ten times or more. Its antigen is not known. Each CDR3 protein is one row after TCRdb ran MiXCR on the 5' RACE reads. The repertoire has about 340,000 distinct CDR3 sequences, around an eighth of them found once; the top ten carry 22%. The CDR3 contains 16 residues. Germline V gene lookup returns CDR1 DFQATT and CDR2 SNEGSKA (reference sequence). The ends were cut back, 0 bases at V and 0 bases at J, with 9 bases in the middle. This TCR was sampled from a man younger than 30 who had mild COVID-19 (a few samples of this study predate the infection). Cell type and time point are not known. V and J are TRBV20-1 and TRBJ1-6; D gene ambiguous. The specimen sequenced was PBMCs or a T cell subset sorted from them (not recorded which). For the CDR3, the DNA is TGCAGTGCTAGAGATCGAGGGAGCTCCTATAATTCACCCCTCCACTTT. It encodes CSARDRGSSYNSPLHF.